This T cell receptor (beta chain) emerged from a study of blood T cell repertoires in COVID-19. Study summary: COVID-19 samples collected from the United States, Italy and Spain covered acute and convalescent phases. PBMCs, B-cell-depleted T cells, or T cells provided the cDNA or gDNA that made up the material.

The junction had 6 bases not matched to a gene; V was cut back by 5 bases and J by 9 bases. CDR3 length: 12 amino acids. Per germline, CDR1 GTSNPN and CDR2 SVGIG (reference sequence). This clone is a singleton in its sample. In the study's own analysis: The authors estimated nucleated cell counts from reference gene primer amplification. Clones were read by immunoSEQ multiplex PCR, and TCRdb kept only the in-frame ones, dropping some. D and trimming were read from the DNA, whereas the V and J calls and clone size are those reported in that table. The sample holds over 120,000 clones, more than 75% seen once.

This chain connects TRBV30 to TRBJ2-1; 8 nucleotides match TRBD1. Material: peripheral blood. The source is a human donor in a cohort sampled during active COVID-19. The DNA for the CDR3 is TGTGCCTGGGGACAGGGTTTTGGTGAGCAGTTCTTC. Its protein is CAWGQGFGEQFF. Supplemented by reference TRBV30 and TRBJ2-1, the full variable domain reads SQTIHQWPATLVQPVGSPLSLECTVEGTSNPNLYWYRQAAGRGLQLLFYSVGIGQISSEVPQNLSASRPQDRQFILSSKKLLLSDSGFYLCAWGQGFGEQFFGPGTRLTVL.